These 12 T cell receptor beta chains originate from one sample sequenced in a study of blood T cell repertoires in COVID-19. Repertoires were generated with immunoSEQ multiplex PCR, while TCRdb's copy carries only in-frame clones and drops some. The table includes approximately 200,000 clones, about 88% detected once. The sequencing sample was made of peripheral blood. The receptors here all came from a woman aged 60-75 years with acute or convalescent COVID-19.

The rearrangement uses TRBV6-4 and TRBJ2-3, with D perhaps TRBD2 (6 bases). This CDR3 comprises 13 residues. The germline V gene encodes CDR1 MRHNA and CDR2 SNTAGT. Trimming removed 2 bases at V and 6 bases at J, with 9 bases between. CDR3 sequence reads: CASSDQRGDTQYF. CDR3 nucleotides: TGTGCCAGCAGTGACCAACGGGGGGATACGCAGTATTTT.

The chain combines TRBV10-2 with TRBJ1-1; possibly TRBD1 for D (5 bases). The CDR3 consists of 18 residues. Trimming removed 5 bases at V and 1 base at J, with 23 bases between. CDR1 is WSHSY, CDR2 SAAADI, per germline. For the CDR3, the DNA is TGCGCCAGCAGTACGGACCGGCCTTTCGGGGGAAGGAACACTGAAGCTTTCTTT. Amino acids: CASSTDRPFGGRNTEAFF.

The rearrangement uses TRBV30 and TRBJ1-3; no reliable D call. V shed 2 bases and J shed 4 bases, with 6 bases lying between them. The CDR3 covers 12 residues. The V gene's germline CDR1 is GTSNPN and CDR2 SVGIG (reference sequence). CDR3 in amino acids: CAWSKTGNTIYF. DNA of the CDR3: TGTGCCTGGAGTAAAACAGGAAACACCATATATTTT. Combining the CDR3 with reference TRBV30 and TRBJ1-3 gives the whole variable domain SQTIHQWPATLVQPVGSPLSLECTVEGTSNPNLYWYRQAAGRGLQLLFYSVGIGQISSEVPQNLSASRPQDRQFILSSKKLLLSDSGFYLCAWSKTGNTIYFGEGSWLTVV.

CDR3 amino acids: CASSTQEIYEQYF. CDR3 sequence (DNA): TGTGCCAGCTCAACACAGGAGATCTACGAGCAGTACTTC. V gene TRBV18 combines with J gene TRBJ2-7, with D perhaps TRBD1 (5 bases). The CDR3 spans 13 residues. V dropped 5 bases and J dropped 3 bases, with 11 bases sitting between them. Germline-derived CDR1 and CDR2 are KGHSH and LQKENI.

This sequence joins TRBV7-8 and TRBJ2-1; 11 bases match TRBD2. This CDR3 contains 16 residues. Germline lookup yields CDR1 SGHVS and CDR2 FQNEAQ. V lost 5 bases, J lost 7 bases, and 10 bases stayed unmatched. The CDR3 DNA follows: TGTGCCAGCAGCCAACCGAGGGCTAGCGGGAGGAATGAGCAGTTCTTC. Residues: CASSQPRASGRNEQFF.

Regarding this clone: This specimen includes other DNA sequences encoding the same CDR3. This rearrangement joins TRBV4-1 to TRBJ1-1; D is unclear. Per germline, CDR1 MGHRA and CDR2 YSYEKL. The CDR3 consists of 13 residues. V gave up 1 base and J gave up 3 bases, with 6 bases separating them. The CDR3 here is CASSQVAYTEAFF. CDR3 nucleotide sequence: TGCGCCAGCAGCCAAGTGGCCTACACTGAAGCTTTCTTT.

This clone was found once. This rearrangement joins TRBV3-1 (or the pseudogene TRBV3-2) to TRBJ1-1; D not resolved. V shed 3 bases and J shed 3 bases, with 23 bases lying between them. The V gene's germline CDR1 is LGHDT and CDR2 YNNKEL (reference sequence). The CDR3 consists of 18 residues. In DNA form, the CDR3 reads TGTGCCAGCAGCCAGCCCTCGGGGTTTTGGGGTGAGGACACTGAAGCTTTCTTT. Its translation: CASSQPSGFWGEDTEAFF.

This clone came up once. The V and J genes are TRBV10-3 and TRBJ1-4; 9 bases line up with TRBD1. V shed 4 bases, J shed 5 bases, and the junction held 5 bases outside the gene matches. Germline V lookup: CDR1 ENHRY, CDR2 SYGVKD. The CDR3 consists of 15 residues. CDR3 sequence (DNA): TGTGCCATCAGTGTAGACGGGACAGGGAATGAAAAACTGTTTTTT. It encodes CAISVDGTGNEKLFF.

The chain carries TRBV3-1 (or the pseudogene TRBV3-2) and TRBJ1-2, with 7 bases fitting TRBD1. The V gene end was trimmed by 6 bases and the J gene end by 8 bases; junction bases not matched to a gene: 6. Per the germline V gene, CDR1 is LGHDT and CDR2 is YNNKEL (reference sequence). The length of the CDR3 is 12 residues. CDR3 sequence (DNA): TGTGCCAGCAGTCCGAGACAGGGCGGCTACACCTTC. It specifies CASSPRQGGYTF.

The chain couples TRBV10-3 to TRBJ1-2; possibly TRBD1 for D (6 bases). The V gene's germline CDR1 is ENHRY and CDR2 SYGVKD. Trimming removed 4 bases from V and 6 bases from J, with 12 bases in between. This CDR3 has 13 amino acids. The CDR3 DNA reads as TGTGCCATCAGTGCAACAGGGACGAATGGCTACACCTTC. This translates into CAISATGTNGYTF.

This chain joins TRBV30 and TRBJ1-6; the match to TRBD1 covers 7 bases. V shed 1 base and J 9 bases; nucleotides not matched to a gene: 6. Germline V CDR1 and CDR2: GTSNPN, SVGIG (reference sequence). The CDR3 is 14 residues long. In nucleotides, the CDR3 is TGTGCCTGGAGTGAGGGACAGCCGCGTTCACCCCTCCACTTT. As protein: CAWSEGQPRSPLHF.

The CDR3 DNA follows: TGTGCCAGCAGCTCGCTGACAGGGAAATTCGTCTATGGCTACACCTTC. This codes for CASSSLTGKFVYGYTF. The rearrangement uses TRBV11-2 and TRBJ1-2, with 7 bases that match TRBD1. The J segment lost 4 bases and the V segment lost 4 bases, leaving 12 bases of the junction unmatched. The length of the CDR3 is 16 residues. The germline CDR1 and CDR2 sequences are SGHAT and FQNNGV.